Below, 24 T cell receptor beta chains from the same sample are listed, as sequenced in a study of shared T cell receptors in the human thymus. Sequenced by immunoSEQ multiplex PCR; TCRdb stores in-frame clones only, minus some. The data show a few hundred thousand clones, approximately 95% seen once. The sequenced material came from thymocytes. Receptors were obtained from a human donor.

The chain employs TRBV5-4 and TRBJ2-7; possibly TRBD1 for D (6 bases). V was cut by 4 bases and J by 0 bases, with 14 bases left in between. This CDR3 has 15 amino acids. CDR1 and CDR2 (germline): SGHNT, YYREEE (reference sequence). The CDR3 DNA sequence: TGTGCCAGCAGCGCTATCGACAGGAGCTCCTACGAGCAGTACTTC. This codes for CASSAIDRSSYEQYF.

Notes on this clone: The sample contains more than one DNA sequence encoding this CDR3. J is TRBJ2-5 and V is TRBV20-1; no reliable D call. The CDR3 runs 10 residues. The germline CDR1 and CDR2 sequences are DFQATT and SNEGSKA (reference sequence). Trimming stripped 1 base from V and 5 bases from J, with 2 bases between. The DNA of the CDR3 is TGCAGTGCTAGAGGGGAGACCCAGTACTTC. Translating it yields CSARGETQYF.

The chain employs TRBV14 and TRBJ1-4, with D possibly matching TRBD1 (6 bases). Deletions cut 5 bases from V and 1 base from J, with 11 bases between. This CDR3 has 15 amino acids. Germline V gene data show CDR1 as SGHDN and CDR2 as FVKESK. The CDR3 DNA is TGTGCCAGCAGCGGGGGGCCGGAAACTAATGAAAAACTGTTTTTT. Translated: CASSGGPETNEKLFF.

V and J are TRBV15 and TRBJ1-1, with D unresolved. The length of the CDR3 is 14 residues. Germline V gives CDR1 LNHNV, CDR2 YYDKDF (reference sequence). V lost 0 bases and J lost 1, with 6 bases in between. The CDR3 loop reads CATSREGRNTEAFF. The CDR3 bases are TGTGCCACCAGCAGAGAGGGTCGGAACACTGAAGCTTTCTTT. Variable domain in full (rest from reference TRBV15 and TRBJ1-1): DAMVIQNPRYQVTQFGKPVTLSCSQTLNHNVMYWYQQKSSQAPKLLFHYYDKDFNNEADTPDNFQSRRPNTSFCFLDIRSPGLGDTAMYLCATSREGRNTEAFFGQGTRLTVV.

The chain combines TRBV28 with TRBJ2-7; D is unresolved. CDR3 length: 14 residues. Trimming cost V 2 bases and J 1 base, with 9 bases left between them. Germline CDR1 is MDHEN and CDR2 is SYDVKM. The CDR3 here is CASSLRLRSYEQYF. CDR3 DNA sequence: TGTGCCAGCAGTTTAAGGCTAAGGTCCTACGAGCAGTACTTC.

This clone was detected once. The rearrangement joins TRBV2 to TRBJ1-1; TRBD1 might be the D (5 bases). Germline-derived CDR1 and CDR2 are SNHLY and FYNNEI. Trimming left V 6 bases short and J 3 bases short, with 17 bases between. This CDR3 has 15 amino acids. CDR3: CASRAAGPRDTEAFF. For the CDR3, the DNA is TGTGCCAGCAGGGCTGCAGGGCCAAGGGACACTGAAGCTTTCTTT.

To note about this clone: Other DNA variants within this sample encode the same CDR3. The V and J genes are TRBV15 and TRBJ1-5; 7 bases are shared with TRBD1. Germline assignment: CDR1 LNHNV and CDR2 YYDKDF (reference sequence). The V segment lost 1 base and the J segment 2 bases; nucleotides outside the gene matches: 8. The CDR3 covers 17 residues. The CDR3 is CATSRAYRGDRNQPQHF. The DNA for the CDR3 is TGTGCCACCAGCAGAGCTTACAGGGGTGATCGCAATCAGCCCCAGCATTTT.

J is TRBJ2-5 and V is TRBV4-2; 12 positions agree with TRBD2. The germline CDR1 and CDR2 sequences are LGHNA and YNFKEQ. V gave up 1 base and J gave up 2 bases; unmatched junction bases: 20. The CDR3 has 22 amino acids. The CDR3 loop reads CASSQAARTSGAVKTPQETQYF. DNA for the CDR3: TGTGCCAGCAGCCAAGCCGCTCGGACTAGCGGGGCCGTGAAAACCCCTCAAGAGACCCAGTACTTC.

The chain recombines TRBV28 with TRBJ2-5; D is perhaps TRBD2 (6 bases). The CDR3 runs to 13 residues. Trimming removed 5 bases at V and 7 bases at J, with 14 bases between. Germline V gene lookup returns CDR1 MDHEN and CDR2 SYDVKM. The CDR3 coding sequence is TGTGCCAGCAGTCGCGGGGTAAGGGCGACCCAGTACTTC. Amino acids: CASSRGVRATQYF.

This clone was recorded once. This rearrangement joins TRBV27 to TRBJ2-1; 10 nucleotides agree with TRBD2. Trimming took 3 bases from V and 0 from J; bases not matched to a gene: 2. The CDR3 loop spans 16 amino acids. CDR1 and CDR2 (germline): MNHEY, SMNVEV (reference sequence). Here the CDR3 DNA reads TGTGCCAGCAGTTTGCAGCGGGGGGGCTCCTACAATGAGCAGTTCTTC. Translating gives CASSLQRGGSYNEQFF.

V and J are TRBV11-3 and TRBJ2-6; D is undetermined. Germline loops: CDR1 SGHNT, CDR2 YENEEA. Trimming removed 2 bases at V and 2 bases at J, with 13 bases between. The CDR3 covers 17 residues. CDR3 in DNA: TGTGCCAGCAGCTTATTGGCCAACCCCGCTGGGGCCAACGTCCTGACTTTC. The encoded protein is CASSLLANPAGANVLTF. The entire variable domain, with the rest obtained from reference TRBV11-3 and TRBJ2-6, is as follows: EAGVVQSPRYKIIEKKQPVAFWCNPISGHNTLYWYLQNLGQGPELLIRYENEEAVDDSQLPKDRFSAERLKGVDSTLKIQPAELGDSAVYLCASSLLANPAGANVLTFGAGSRLTVL.

The chain is built from TRBV7-9 and TRBJ1-2, with D possibly TRBD1 on 5 matching bases. Germline V gives CDR1 SEHNR, CDR2 FQNEAQ (reference sequence). Trimming removed 8 bases at V and 2 bases at J, with 15 bases between. The CDR3 sequence is 14 residues long. This CDR3 is CASRSGEGNYGYTF. The CDR3 nucleotides are TGTGCCAGCCGGTCGGGGGAGGGCAACTATGGCTACACCTTC.

The chain carries TRBV6-5 and TRBJ1-3; D is undetermined. CDR3 length: 14 amino acids. Germline V gene data show CDR1 as MNHEY and CDR2 as SVGAGI. V was pared by 11 bases and J by 0 bases, with 14 bases between. The CDR3 sequence: CAGDRGVSGNTIYF. The CDR3 DNA sequence: TGTGCCGGAGATCGCGGAGTCTCTGGAAACACCATATATTTT.

This rearrangement joins TRBV4-1 to TRBJ2-7; D might be TRBD1 or TRBD2, each matching 7 bases. V was pared by 0 bases and J by 3 bases, with 15 bases between. Germline lookup yields CDR1 MGHRA and CDR2 YSYEKL. The CDR3 is 16 amino acids. CDR3 sequence reads: CASSQDRAGGVYEQYF. Written as DNA, the CDR3 is TGCGCCAGCAGCCAAGATCGGGCAGGGGGGGTCTACGAGCAGTACTTC.

V gene TRBV6-1 combines with J gene TRBJ2-2; 8 positions match TRBD1. The CDR3 covers 21 residues. V lost 1 base and J lost 6; bases outside the gene matches: 22. Germline lookup yields CDR1 MNHNS and CDR2 SASEGT. The CDR3 bases are TGTGCCAGCAGTGAAGGATTGGGCGGCATAGACAGGGGTGGATTTCCCGGGGAGCTGTTTTTT. Translated, it gives CASSEGLGGIDRGGFPGELFF.

The chain has TRBV9 and TRBJ2-7; D gene uncertain. CDR3 length: 14 residues. Germline loops: CDR1 SGDLS, CDR2 YYNGEE. Trimming left V 0 bases short and J 0 bases short, with 7 bases between. The CDR3 reads CASSVDDVSYEQYF. The CDR3 DNA sequence: TGTGCCAGCAGCGTAGACGACGTCTCCTACGAGCAGTACTTC.

This clone was counted once. The V call is TRBV23-1, the J call TRBJ2-3; a weak D match, TRBD1 (5 bases). TRBV23-1 belongs to the ORF category, with a function that is uncertain. Trimming removed 0 bases from V and 1 base from J, with 14 bases in between. The CDR3 runs 17 residues. CDR3 in amino acids: CASSQSGRTACTDTQYF. The CDR3 DNA reads TGCGCCAGCAGTCAATCGGGGCGTACAGCCTGCACAGATACGCAGTATTTT.

This clone was picked up one time. The DNA for the CDR3 is TGTGCCACCAGCCTTTTAGGGGGCTACGAGCAGTACTTC. Translating gives CATSLLGGYEQYF. The rearrangement joins TRBV15 to TRBJ2-7; the D gene is possibly TRBD1 (6 bases). The CDR3 is made up of 13 amino acids. Deletions cut 5 bases from V and 3 bases from J, with 11 bases between. CDR1 LNHNV and CDR2 YYDKDF come from the germline V gene (reference sequence).

The chain links TRBV20-1 to TRBJ2-7; no clear D gene. The V gene lost 1 base and the J gene lost 3 bases, with 4 bases spanning the gap. The CDR3 runs 11 residues. CDR1 DFQATT and CDR2 SNEGSKA come from the germline V gene (reference sequence). The CDR3 region is CSARVSYEQYF. The CDR3 DNA is TGCAGTGCTAGAGTAAGCTACGAGCAGTACTTC.

This clone came up once. The chain uses TRBV27 and TRBJ2-4, with a possible D match to TRBD1 (5 bases). Trimming removed 6 bases at V and 1 base at J, with 19 bases between. The CDR3 has 17 amino acids. The V gene's germline CDR1 is MNHEY and CDR2 SMNVEV (reference sequence). For the CDR3, the DNA is TGTGCCAGCAGCCCCATGGACCCGAAGGGGGCCAAAAACATTCAGTACTTC. It yields the protein CASSPMDPKGAKNIQYF.

The chain combines TRBV19 with TRBJ2-1; D is uncertain. V was shortened by 3 bases and J by 7 bases, with 16 bases between the two germline ends. CDR3 length equals 15 residues. Germline V CDR1 and CDR2: LNHDA, SQIVND (reference sequence). CDR3 DNA: TGTGCCAGTAGTATCCGTGGGCTCCTCGAAAATGAGCAGTTCTTC. Its translation is CASSIRGLLENEQFF.

This clone is a singleton in its sample. The J gene is TRBJ2-1, the V gene TRBV6-5; TRBD2 aligns across 10 bases. Germline CDR1 MNHEY, CDR2 SVGAGI. V shed 4 bases and J 6 bases; nucleotides not matched to a gene: 9. The CDR3 runs 16 residues. The CDR3 sequence is CASSSVAGGSLNEQFF. CDR3 sequence (DNA): TGTGCCAGCAGTTCCGTAGCGGGAGGTTCACTCAATGAGCAGTTCTTC.

V usage is TRBV7-9 and J usage is TRBJ1-2; tentative D call: TRBD1 (6 bases). Trimming took 5 bases from V and 4 from J, leaving 14 bases between them. The CDR3 length is 14 residues. Germline CDR1 and CDR2: SEHNR and FQNEAQ (reference sequence). The CDR3 is CASSPRGGGYGYTF. CDR3 nucleotide sequence: TGTGCCAGCAGCCCCCGGGGGGGCGGCTATGGCTACACCTTC.

Worth noting for this clone: This sample includes further DNA sequences coding for the same CDR3. The gene calls are TRBV9 and TRBJ1-3; D remains ambiguous. CDR3 length: 14 residues. The germline V gene encodes CDR1 SGDLS and CDR2 YYNGEE. V gave up 0 bases and J gave up 1 base, with 5 bases separating them. The CDR3 loop is CASSVEGSGNTIYF. As DNA, the CDR3 is TGTGCCAGCAGCGTAGAAGGTTCTGGAAACACCATATATTTT. Using reference TRBV9 and TRBJ1-3 for the parts outside the CDR3, the full variable domain is DSGVTQTPKHLITATGQRVTLRCSPRSGDLSVYWYQQSLDQGLQFLIQYYNGEERAKGNILERFSAQQFPDLHSELNLSSLELGDSALYFCASSVEGSGNTIYFGEGSWLTVV.